Shown below are 10 T cell receptor beta chains from a single sample sequenced in a study of T cells in Graves' hyperthyroidism and ophthalmopathy. The investigators amplified TCR beta CDR3 regions from RNA transcripts. When the TCR CDR3 underwent first-round RT-PCR, the HTBI primer set was used. TCRdb re-called the multiplex PCR reads with MiXCR, one entry per CDR3 protein. The sample contains 550,000 to 850,000 distinct CDR3 sequences, around 20% of which appear only once. The sequenced sample was blood. The origin of the receptors is a woman between 50 and 59 years old with Graves' hyperthyroidism that later progressed to Graves' ophthalmopathy.

This clonotype was observed at least ten times. The rearrangement joins TRBV6-1 to TRBJ2-7; 9 bases fit TRBD1. The CDR3 is 13 residues long. Germline V gene lookup returns CDR1 MNHNS and CDR2 SASEGT. The trim removed 10 bases at V and 6 bases at J, leaving 10 bases unmatched. The CDR3 DNA sequence: TGTGCCACCACACAGGGGGCCTTGAGCGAGCAGTACTTC. It specifies CATTQGALSEQYF.

This clonotype has more than one count but fewer than ten. The chain recombines TRBV6-1 with TRBJ2-3; 7 nucleotides agree with TRBD2. CDR1 is MNHNS and CDR2 is SASEGT in the germline V gene. V shed 2 bases, J shed 0 bases, and the junction held 5 bases outside the gene matches. This CDR3 contains 16 residues. CDR3 loop: CASSEWGTTSTDTQYF. CDR3 nucleotides: TGTGCCAGCAGTGAATGGGGGACTACTAGCACAGATACGCAGTATTTT.

This clonotype was counted at least ten times. The chain recombines TRBV12-3 or TRBV12-4 with TRBJ1-1; 9 bases align to TRBD1. V trimming: 6 bases; J trimming: 4 bases; junction bases outside the gene matches: 6. CDR3 length: 14 residues. CDR3 region: CASSWDREVTEAFF. DNA for the CDR3: TGTGCCAGCAGCTGGGACAGGGAGGTCACTGAAGCTTTCTTT.

This clonotype was seen repeatedly, ten times or more. CDR3 amino acids: CASSHTANYGYTF. In DNA, the CDR3 is TGTGCCAGCAGTCATACTGCTAACTATGGCTACACCTTC. V gene TRBV11-2 combines with J gene TRBJ1-2, with D hard to call. Trimming removed 6 bases from V and 0 bases from J, with 8 bases in between. Germline lookup yields CDR1 SGHAT and CDR2 FQNNGV. This CDR3 is built from 13 residues.

The table lists this clonotype with many counts. The rearrangement links TRBV3-1 to TRBJ2-1; D is undetermined. Germline V gives CDR1 LGHDT, CDR2 YNNKEL (reference sequence). Trimming cost V 4 bases and J 0 bases, with 10 bases left between them. The CDR3 runs 15 residues. The CDR3 loop is CASSPRVSSYNEQFF. The CDR3 nucleotides are TGTGCCAGCAGCCCTAGGGTAAGCTCCTACAATGAGCAGTTCTTC.

CDR3 in amino acids: CASGSQGARYEQYF. CDR3 bases: TGTGCCAGCGGATCCCAGGGGGCGCGTTACGAGCAGTACTTC. The J gene is TRBJ2-7, the V gene TRBV27; 8 nucleotides align to TRBD1. The CDR3 extends over 14 amino acids. The germline V gene has CDR1 MNHEY and CDR2 SMNVEV (reference sequence). Unmatched junction bases numbered 10, after V lost 8 bases and J lost 4 bases.

A remark on this clonotype: A much bigger clone sits one base away, suggesting this may be a read error. In nucleotides, the CDR3 is TGTGTCAGCAGGGGGACTAGCGGGGGCGACCGGGATACGCAGTATTTT. Translation gives CVSRGTSGGDRDTQYF. This chain links TRBV11-2 with TRBJ2-3, with TRBD2 matching over 14 bases. Germline V gene lookup returns CDR1 SGHAT and CDR2 FQNNGV. CDR3 length equals 16 residues. The variable domain in full, completed from reference TRBV11-2 and TRBJ2-3, reads EAGVAQSPRYKIIEKRQSVAFWCNPISGHATLYWYQQILGQGPKLLIQFQNNGVVDDSQLPKDRFSAERLKGVDSTLKIQPAKLEDSAVYLCVSRGTSGGDRDTQYFGPGTRLTVL.

The V and J genes are TRBV20-1 and TRBJ2-3, with 8 bases fitting TRBD2. This CDR3 comprises 16 residues. CDR1 is DFQATT, CDR2 SNEGSKA, per germline (reference sequence). The V gene end was trimmed by 6 bases and the J gene end by 2 bases; junction bases not matched to a gene: 13. The CDR3 loop reads CSAKTGTRLTTDTQYF. CDR3 coding DNA: TGCAGTGCCAAGACCGGGACTAGATTAACCACAGATACGCAGTATTTT.

There are a few counts of this clonotype. The chain couples TRBV20-1 to TRBJ1-1; D might be TRBD1 (5 bases). The CDR3 length is 15 residues. The germline V gene encodes CDR1 DFQATT and CDR2 SNEGSKA (reference sequence). Trimming took off 8 bases at V and 1 base at J, with 20 bases between the two ends. CDR3 residues: CSTYPPGRKNTEAFF. The CDR3 bases are TGCAGTACATACCCCCCAGGGCGGAAGAACACTGAAGCTTTCTTT.

This clonotype was recorded a few times. The chain has TRBV19 and TRBJ2-2; 7 bases are a match to TRBD2. Germline lookup yields CDR1 LNHDA and CDR2 SQIVND (reference sequence). Losses at the gene ends were 4 bases for V and 0 bases for J; bases not matched to a gene: 2. The length of the CDR3 is 15 residues. The CDR3 is CASSKGLANTGELFF. The DNA of the CDR3 is TGTGCCAGTAGTAAAGGACTAGCGAACACCGGGGAGCTGTTTTTT.